This TCR beta chain emerged from a study of metastatic and nonmetastatic thyroid tumors. Whole-study context: The comparison covered peripheral blood and tumor or nodule tissue in malignant and benign thyroid patients.

As processed by the authors: The study's classifier, a distant-metastasis tool for papillary thyroid cancer, was built using CDR3 differences across clinicopathological groups. With MiXCR, TCRdb called clones anew from the PCR reads. These V and J calls derive from TCRdb rather than the authors' analysis. The table lists 35,000 to 50,000 clones, around a sixth of them singletons. Notes on the study in general: Significantly greater TCR beta diversity was reportedly found in malignant thyroid tumors than in benign nodules (in blood and tumor).

This clone was recorded many times. Antigen: not known. Not a single patient had been given any form of treatment at any point before undergoing thyroid surgery. The specimen sequenced was tumor tissue. This receptor was identified in a female donor with papillary thyroid cancer or a benign thyroid nodule (not recorded which). Some clones in this sample may be carry-over from other donors' samples.

CDR3: CSVEDAGRTAKYF. CDR3 nucleotides: TGCAGCGTTGAAGACGCAGGTAGGACAGCAAAGTACTTC. V is TRBV29-1 and J is TRBJ2-7; the D gene is possibly TRBD1 (6 bases). Germline V gene sequence: CDR1 SQVTM, CDR2 ANQGSEA. The CDR3 runs to 13 residues. The ends were cut back, 0 bases at V and 11 bases at J, with 17 bases in the middle.